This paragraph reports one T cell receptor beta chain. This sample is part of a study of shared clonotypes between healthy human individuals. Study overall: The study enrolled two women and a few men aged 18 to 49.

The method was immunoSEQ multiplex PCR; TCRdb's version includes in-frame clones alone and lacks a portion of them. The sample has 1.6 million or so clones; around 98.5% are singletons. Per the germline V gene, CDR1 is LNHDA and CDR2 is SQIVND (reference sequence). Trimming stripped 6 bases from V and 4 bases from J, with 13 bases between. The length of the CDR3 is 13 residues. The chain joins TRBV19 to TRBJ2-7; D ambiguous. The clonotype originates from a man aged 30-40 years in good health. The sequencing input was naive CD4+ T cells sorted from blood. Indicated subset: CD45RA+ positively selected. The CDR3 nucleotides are TGTGCCAGTAGCATCATTGGCCAATACGAGCAGTACTTC. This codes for CASSIIGQYEQYF.